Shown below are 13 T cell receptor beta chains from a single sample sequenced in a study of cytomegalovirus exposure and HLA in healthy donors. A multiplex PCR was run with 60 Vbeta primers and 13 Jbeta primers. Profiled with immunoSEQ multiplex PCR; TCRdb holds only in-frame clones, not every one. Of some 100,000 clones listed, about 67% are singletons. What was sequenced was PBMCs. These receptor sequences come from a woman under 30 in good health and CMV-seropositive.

In DNA form, the CDR3 reads TGCGCCAGCAGCTTGAGGACAGGGGACACCGGGGAGCTGTTTTTT. This codes for CASSLRTGDTGELFF. V usage is TRBV5-1 and J usage is TRBJ2-2, with 9 bases that match TRBD1. There are 15 residues in the CDR3. Germline V CDR1 and CDR2: SGHRS, YFSETQ. The ends lost 1 base at V and 3 bases at J; junction bases unmatched: 1.

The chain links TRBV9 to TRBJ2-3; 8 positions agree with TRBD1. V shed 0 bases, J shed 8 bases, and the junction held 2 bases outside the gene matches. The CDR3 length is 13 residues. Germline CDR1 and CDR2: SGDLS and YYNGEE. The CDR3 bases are TGTGCCAGCAGCGTAGAGGACAGGGCTACGCAGTATTTT. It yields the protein CASSVEDRATQYF. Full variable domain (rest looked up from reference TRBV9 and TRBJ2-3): DSGVTQTPKHLITATGQRVTLRCSPRSGDLSVYWYQQSLDQGLQFLIQYYNGEERAKGNILERFSAQQFPDLHSELNLSSLELGDSALYFCASSVEDRATQYFGPGTRLTVL.

The CDR3 loop is CASSLVGSGGLTGNTIYF. DNA of the CDR3: TGTGCCAGCAGCTTAGTGGGATCGGGGGGGCTTACTGGAAACACCATATATTTT. The chain has TRBV7-6 and TRBJ1-3, with D possibly TRBD1 on 6 matching bases. The V end lost 1 base, the J end lost 2 bases, and 18 bases lay between the germline ends. This CDR3 contains 18 residues. Germline V gene data show CDR1 as SGHVS and CDR2 as FNYEAQ.

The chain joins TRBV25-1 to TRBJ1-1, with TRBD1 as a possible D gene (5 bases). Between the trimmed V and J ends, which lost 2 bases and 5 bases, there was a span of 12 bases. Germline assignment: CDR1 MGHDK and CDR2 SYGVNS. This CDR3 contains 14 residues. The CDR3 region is CASSEARRGTEAFF. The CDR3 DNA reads TGTGCCAGCAGTGAAGCGCGGCGGGGGACTGAAGCTTTCTTT.

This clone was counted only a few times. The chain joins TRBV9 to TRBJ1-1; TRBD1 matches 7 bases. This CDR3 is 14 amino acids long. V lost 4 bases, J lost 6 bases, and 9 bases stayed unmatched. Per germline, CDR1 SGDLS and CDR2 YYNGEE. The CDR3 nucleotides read TGTGCCAGCAGCCTAACAGGGGTGAATCCTGAAGCTTTCTTT. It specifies CASSLTGVNPEAFF.

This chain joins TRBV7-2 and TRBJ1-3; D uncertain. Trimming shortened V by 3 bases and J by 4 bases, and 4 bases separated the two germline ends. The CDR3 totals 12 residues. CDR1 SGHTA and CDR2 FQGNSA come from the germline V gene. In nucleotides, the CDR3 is TGTGCCAGCAGCTTTGGCGGAAACACCATATATTTT. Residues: CASSFGGNTIYF.

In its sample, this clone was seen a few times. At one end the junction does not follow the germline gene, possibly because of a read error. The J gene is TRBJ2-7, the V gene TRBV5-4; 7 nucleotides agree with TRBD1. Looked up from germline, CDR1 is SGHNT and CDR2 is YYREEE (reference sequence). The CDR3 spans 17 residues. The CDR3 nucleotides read TGTGCCAGCAGCGCTGCCGGACCGGGACAGCGAAACTACGAGCAGCACTTC. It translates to CASSAAGPGQRNYEQHF. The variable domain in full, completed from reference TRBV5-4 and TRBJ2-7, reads ETGVTQSPTHLIKTRGQQVTLRCSSQSGHNTVSWYQQALGQGPQFIFQYYREEENGRGNFPPRFSGLQFPNYSSELNVNALELDDSALYLCASSAAGPGQRNYEQHFGPGTRLTVT.

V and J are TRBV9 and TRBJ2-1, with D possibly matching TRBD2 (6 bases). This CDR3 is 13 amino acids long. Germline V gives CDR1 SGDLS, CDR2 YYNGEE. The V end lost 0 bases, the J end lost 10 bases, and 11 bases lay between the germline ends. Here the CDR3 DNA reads TGTGCCAGCAGCGTAGCTGACGGGGGAGAGCAGTTCTTC. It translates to CASSVADGGEQFF. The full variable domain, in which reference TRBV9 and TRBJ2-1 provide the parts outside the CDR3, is DSGVTQTPKHLITATGQRVTLRCSPRSGDLSVYWYQQSLDQGLQFLIQYYNGEERAKGNILERFSAQQFPDLHSELNLSSLELGDSALYFCASSVADGGEQFFGPGTRLTVL.

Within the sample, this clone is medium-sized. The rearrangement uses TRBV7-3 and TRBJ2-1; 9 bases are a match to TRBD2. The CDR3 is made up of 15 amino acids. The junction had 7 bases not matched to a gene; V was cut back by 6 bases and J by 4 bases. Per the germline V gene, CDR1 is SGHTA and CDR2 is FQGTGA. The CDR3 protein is CASRLAGGRYNEQFF. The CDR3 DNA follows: TGTGCCAGCAGGCTTGCGGGAGGGCGGTACAATGAGCAGTTCTTC.

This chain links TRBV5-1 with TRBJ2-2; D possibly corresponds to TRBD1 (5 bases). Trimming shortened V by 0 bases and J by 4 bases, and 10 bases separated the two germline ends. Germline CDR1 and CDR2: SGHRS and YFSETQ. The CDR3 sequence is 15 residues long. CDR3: CASSLGLGPTGELFF. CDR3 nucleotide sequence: TGCGCCAGCAGCTTGGGACTGGGGCCCACCGGGGAGCTGTTTTTT.

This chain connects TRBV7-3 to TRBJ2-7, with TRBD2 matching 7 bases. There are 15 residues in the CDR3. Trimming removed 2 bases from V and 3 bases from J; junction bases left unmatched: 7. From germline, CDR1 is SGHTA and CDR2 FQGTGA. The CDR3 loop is CASSLVGGSFYEQYF. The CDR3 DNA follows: TGTGCCAGCAGCTTAGTCGGGGGGAGTTTCTACGAGCAGTACTTC.

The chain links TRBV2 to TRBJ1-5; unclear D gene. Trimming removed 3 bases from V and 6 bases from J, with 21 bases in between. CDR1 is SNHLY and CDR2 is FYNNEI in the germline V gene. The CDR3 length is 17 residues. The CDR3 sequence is CASSDQKRGKALQPQHF. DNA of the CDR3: TGTGCCAGCAGTGATCAGAAAAGAGGGAAGGCGCTTCAGCCCCAGCATTTT.

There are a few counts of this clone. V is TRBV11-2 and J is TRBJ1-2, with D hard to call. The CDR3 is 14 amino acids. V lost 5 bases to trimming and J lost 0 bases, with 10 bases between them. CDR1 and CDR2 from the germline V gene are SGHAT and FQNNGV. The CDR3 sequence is CASSPPGTNYGYTF. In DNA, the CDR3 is TGTGCCAGCAGCCCACCAGGAACTAACTATGGCTACACCTTC. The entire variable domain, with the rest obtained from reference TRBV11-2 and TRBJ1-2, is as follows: EAGVAQSPRYKIIEKRQSVAFWCNPISGHATLYWYQQILGQGPKLLIQFQNNGVVDDSQLPKDRFSAERLKGVDSTLKIQPAKLEDSAVYLCASSPPGTNYGYTFGSGTRLTVV.